This TCR beta chain was observed in a study of blood T cell repertoires in COVID-19. Study-wide context: Acute and convalescent COVID-19 specimens originated in the United States, Italy and Spain. T cells, B-cell-depleted T cells, or PBMCs supplied cDNA or gDNA.

As handled by the study authors: Reference gene primer amplification gave nucleated cell count estimates. Method: immunoSEQ multiplex PCR; TCRdb's copy keeps in-frame clones and lacks some. V, J and clone size are those of that table, while D and trimming were read from the DNA. The sample has about 240,000 clones, roughly 83% seen once. The germline gives CDR1 SGHNT, CDR2 YYREEE (reference sequence). The CDR3 loop spans 15 amino acids. Trimming took 0 bases from V and 4 from J; bases not matched to a gene: 6. This receptor was identified in a woman older than 75 with acute or convalescent COVID-19. Sequenced sample: peripheral blood. The chain employs TRBV5-4 and TRBJ1-2; TRBD1 aligns across 7 bases. The CDR3 is CASSLELDRPYGYTF. As DNA, the CDR3 is TGTGCCAGCAGCTTGGAATTGGACAGGCCCTATGGCTACACCTTC.